This entry features one T cell receptor (beta chain) sequence. Its target is unknown. Treatment defined: approximately 9-day PBMC culture with coronavirus spike peptide pools or control peptides (ViraFEST assay). After culture for under twelve days, isolation of CD4+ T cells was performed by negative selection. Sequence data for DNA of cultured CD4+ T cells were generated by the Oncomine TCR Beta short-read assay. From cultured CD4+ T cells, genomic DNA was extracted. TCRdb re-called the PCR reads with MiXCR, one entry per CDR3 protein. The sample yields about 25,000 distinct CDR3 sequences, 35% to 55% seen once. The data were taken from a study of vaccination and CD4 T cells after COVID-19. The CDR3 extends over 16 amino acids. From germline, CDR1 is KGHDR and CDR2 SFDVKD. The V gene lost 2 bases and the J gene lost 1 base, with 13 bases spanning the gap.

Material for sequencing was CD4+ T cells from blood, cultured in vitro. This receptor was obtained from a human donor who had recovered from COVID-19. The rearrangement joins TRBV24-1 to TRBJ1-1; D may be TRBD1 (6 bases). In nucleotides, the CDR3 is TGTGCCACCAGTGATTCGGGGGGCCCCTCGAACACTGAAGCTTTCTTT. Encoded protein: CATSDSGGPSNTEAFF.